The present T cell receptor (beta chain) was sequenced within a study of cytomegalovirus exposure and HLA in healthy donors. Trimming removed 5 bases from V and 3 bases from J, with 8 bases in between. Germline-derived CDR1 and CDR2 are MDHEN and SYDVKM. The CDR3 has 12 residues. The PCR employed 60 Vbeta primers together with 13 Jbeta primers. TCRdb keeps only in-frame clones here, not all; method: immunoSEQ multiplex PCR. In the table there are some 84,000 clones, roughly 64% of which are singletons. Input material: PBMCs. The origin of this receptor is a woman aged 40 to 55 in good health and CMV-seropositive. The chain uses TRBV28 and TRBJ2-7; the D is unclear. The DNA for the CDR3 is TGTGCCAGCAGTCCCAACAACTACGAGCAGTACTTC. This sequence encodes CASSPNNYEQYF.